This is a list of T cell receptor beta chains from one sample in a study of identifying expanded T cells in peripheral blood. Sequencing used immunoSEQ multiplex PCR; TCRdb keeps in-frame clones, though not all of them. Of about 53,000 clones listed, about 85% were seen once; the top ten hold about a sixth. The sequenced material came from blood. Receptors originate from a person between 18 and 75 years old in good health. Each CDR3 is given with its conserved first and last residue. Each record gives: V gene, D gene, clone size, J gene, CDR3 DNA, CDR3 protein. D genes are given only for firm matches. Clone size appears in some rows only: once, few, many, or a class for an expanded clone.

V gene: TRBV5-8; D gene: NA; clone size: NA; J gene: TRBJ1-1; CDR3 DNA: TGTGCCAGCAGTCTTGACAGCATGAACACTGAAGCTTTCTTT; CDR3 protein: CASSLDSMNTEAFF
V gene: TRBV7-9; D gene: NA; clone size: NA; J gene: TRBJ1-2; CDR3 DNA: TGTGCCAGCAGATATGACAGGGGCTACACCTTC; CDR3 protein: CASRYDRGYTF
V gene: TRBV4-2; D gene: TRBD1; clone size: few; J gene: TRBJ1-4; CDR3 DNA: TGTGCCAGCAGCCAAGGCAACAGGGGGCACGAAAAACTGTTTTTT; CDR3 protein: CASSQGNRGHEKLFF
V gene: TRBV5-1; D gene: TRBD1; clone size: NA; J gene: TRBJ2-7; CDR3 DNA: TGCGCCAGCAGCTTGTTGGACAGGGGGGACGAGCAGTACTTC; CDR3 protein: CASSLLDRGDEQYF
V gene: TRBV14; D gene: NA; clone size: NA; J gene: TRBJ1-1; CDR3 DNA: TGTGCCAGCAGCCACCAGAGGAAGATGAACACTGAAGCTTTCTTT; CDR3 protein: CASSHQRKMNTEAFF
V gene: TRBV5-1; D gene: TRBD1; clone size: NA; J gene: TRBJ1-1; CDR3 DNA: TGCGCCAGCAGCCCCCGCCAGGGGGTTTCTGAAGCTTTCTTT; CDR3 protein: CASSPRQGVSEAFF
V gene: TRBV15; D gene: TRBD1; clone size: NA; J gene: TRBJ1-5; CDR3 DNA: TGTGCCACCAGCGGACTAACCCTGACAGGGTTAGGACAGCCCCAGCATTTT; CDR3 protein: CATSGLTLTGLGQPQHF
V gene: TRBV29-1; D gene: NA; clone size: NA; J gene: TRBJ1-2; CDR3 DNA: TGCAGCGTTGAAGATCGGAGCTTCGGAACCTATGGCTACACCTTC; CDR3 protein: CSVEDRSFGTYGYTF
V gene: TRBV29-1; D gene: NA; clone size: NA; J gene: TRBJ1-1; CDR3 DNA: TGCAGCCATGGCGGGGACACTGAAGCTTTCTTT; CDR3 protein: CSHGGDTEAFF
V gene: TRBV19; D gene: TRBD1; clone size: NA; J gene: TRBJ1-5; CDR3 DNA: TGTGCCAGTACCCTAAGTAGGACAGGGGAGAGGGAACAGCCCCAGCATTTT; CDR3 protein: CASTLSRTGEREQPQHF
V gene: TRBV29-1; D gene: TRBD2; clone size: NA; J gene: TRBJ2-7; CDR3 DNA: TGCAGCGTGGGACTAGCGGGAAGCCCCTACGAGCAGTACTTC; CDR3 protein: CSVGLAGSPYEQYF
V gene: TRBV14; D gene: NA; clone size: NA; J gene: TRBJ2-3; CDR3 DNA: TGTGCCAGCAGCCAGACGACTAGTAGCCCAGATACGCAGTATTTT; CDR3 protein: CASSQTTSSPDTQYF
V gene: TRBV4-1; D gene: NA; clone size: NA; J gene: TRBJ1-2; CDR3 DNA: TGCGCCAGCAGCCAAGAACGGGGCCAATATGGCTACACCTTC; CDR3 protein: CASSQERGQYGYTF
V gene: TRBV28; D gene: NA; clone size: once; J gene: TRBJ1-2; CDR3 DNA: TGTGCCAGCAGTTTTGGGGCTGTTAACTATGGCTACACCTTC; CDR3 protein: CASSFGAVNYGYTF
V gene: TRBV30; D gene: TRBD2; clone size: NA; J gene: TRBJ2-7; CDR3 DNA: TGTGCCTGGAGAACTCAGACTAGCTTTGGGTACGAGCAGTACTTC; CDR3 protein: CAWRTQTSFGYEQYF
V gene: TRBV6-1; D gene: NA; clone size: NA; J gene: TRBJ2-7; CDR3 DNA: TGTGCCAGCGGCCGGGGGTACGAGCAGTACTTC; CDR3 protein: CASGRGYEQYF
V gene: TRBV27; D gene: TRBD2; clone size: NA; J gene: TRBJ2-7; CDR3 DNA: TGTGCCAGCTCTAGCGGGGGATTCTCCTACGAGCAGTACTTC; CDR3 protein: CASSSGGFSYEQYF
V gene: TRBV27; D gene: NA; clone size: NA; J gene: TRBJ1-2; CDR3 DNA: TGTGCCAGCAGCTCCACGCCGGTGCTCGGAGGCTACACCTTC; CDR3 protein: CASSSTPVLGGYTF
V gene: TRBV7-2; D gene: TRBD2; clone size: NA; J gene: TRBJ2-1; CDR3 DNA: TGTGCCAGCAGAGCTAGCGGGAACCAGGGGAATGAGCAGTTCTTC; CDR3 protein: CASRASGNQGNEQFF
V gene: TRBV4-2; D gene: NA; clone size: NA; J gene: TRBJ2-3; CDR3 DNA: TGTGCCAGCAGCCTCGGAGTCTTAGATACGCAGTATTTT; CDR3 protein: CASSLGVLDTQYF
V gene: TRBV29-1; D gene: NA; clone size: NA; J gene: TRBJ1-1; CDR3 DNA: TGCAGCGTTGAAGATCACGGCAGCATGAAAACTGAAGCTTTCTTT; CDR3 protein: CSVEDHGSMKTEAFF
V gene: TRBV11-2; D gene: NA; clone size: NA; J gene: TRBJ2-7; CDR3 DNA: TGTGCCAGCAGCTTTCCGGGATTGGGCCCCGAGCAGTACTTC; CDR3 protein: CASSFPGLGPEQYF
V gene: TRBV2; D gene: NA; clone size: few; J gene: TRBJ2-5; CDR3 DNA: TGTGCCAGCAGTGTGGGACTTTGGGGGCCCCAGTACTTC; CDR3 protein: CASSVGLWGPQYF
V gene: TRBV6-5; D gene: TRBD2; clone size: NA; J gene: TRBJ2-3; CDR3 DNA: TGTGCCAGCGGGGGACTAGCGGGAGGCACAGATACGCAGTATTTT; CDR3 protein: CASGGLAGGTDTQYF
V gene: TRBV2; D gene: NA; clone size: few; J gene: TRBJ1-2; CDR3 DNA: TGTGCCAGCAGTGGGCAGAACCTCTATGGCTACACCTTC; CDR3 protein: CASSGQNLYGYTF
V gene: TRBV19; D gene: NA; clone size: NA; J gene: TRBJ1-2; CDR3 DNA: TGTGCCAGTAGTAAAGGCCCCGGGCAGGGGATTAACTATGGCTACACCTTC; CDR3 protein: CASSKGPGQGINYGYTF
V gene: TRBV27; D gene: NA; clone size: NA; J gene: TRBJ1-1; CDR3 DNA: TGTGCCAGCAGTTTCGGGGGCTACACTGAAGCTTTCTTT; CDR3 protein: CASSFGGYTEAFF
V gene: TRBV5-4; D gene: NA; clone size: NA; J gene: TRBJ1-1; CDR3 DNA: TGTGCCAGCAGTCGTTTTGGAGCTTCGAGGAACACTGAAGCTTTCTTT; CDR3 protein: CASSRFGASRNTEAFF
V gene: TRBV5-1; D gene: TRBD2; clone size: once; J gene: TRBJ2-7; CDR3 DNA: TGCGCCAGCAGCTTCGGACTAGCGGGAGATTACGAGCAGTACTTC; CDR3 protein: CASSFGLAGDYEQYF
V gene: TRBV6-1; D gene: NA; clone size: NA; J gene: TRBJ2-3; CDR3 DNA: TGTGCCAGCACCAACAGCGGCTTGAGTCAGGATACGCAGTATTTT; CDR3 protein: CASTNSGLSQDTQYF
V gene: TRBV25-1; D gene: NA; clone size: NA; J gene: TRBJ2-5; CDR3 DNA: TGTGCCAGCAGTGGGGATAGGAGGGAGCCTCAAGAGACCCAGTACTTC; CDR3 protein: CASSGDRREPQETQYF
V gene: TRBV11-2; D gene: TRBD2; clone size: many; J gene: TRBJ2-2; CDR3 DNA: TGTGCCAGCAGCTTAGACCGCCCGCTAGCGGGAGTGGGGAACACCGGGGAGCTGTTTTTT; CDR3 protein: CASSLDRPLAGVGNTGELFF
V gene: TRBV28; D gene: TRBD1; clone size: NA; J gene: TRBJ1-5; CDR3 DNA: TGTGCCAGCAGGAGGGGGCAGGGATATCAGCCCCAGCATTTT; CDR3 protein: CASRRGQGYQPQHF
V gene: TRBV6-6; D gene: NA; clone size: NA; J gene: TRBJ2-1; CDR3 DNA: TGTGCCAGCAGTTACCTTTCCGGGACGACTCCCAATGAGCAGTTCTTC; CDR3 protein: CASSYLSGTTPNEQFF
V gene: TRBV7-2; D gene: TRBD1; clone size: NA; J gene: TRBJ1-2; CDR3 DNA: TGTGCCAGCAGCACGAGACAGGGGTCCTATGGCTACACCTTC; CDR3 protein: CASSTRQGSYGYTF
V gene: TRBV21-1; D gene: NA; clone size: once; J gene: TRBJ1-2; CDR3 DNA: TGTGCCAGCAGCAAAATAGACATTTCAGGGCGGGATTCATGGGGCTACACCTTC; CDR3 protein: CASSKIDISGRDSWGYTF
V gene: TRBV28; D gene: NA; clone size: NA; J gene: TRBJ1-2; CDR3 DNA: TGTGCCAGCAGGGAGGGTTCGGGGAATTCGGGCTACACCTTC; CDR3 protein: CASREGSGNSGYTF
V gene: TRBV6-5; D gene: NA; clone size: NA; J gene: TRBJ2-7; CDR3 DNA: TGTGCCAGCAGTTCTCCGACATTATCCACCTACGAGCAGTACTTC; CDR3 protein: CASSSPTLSTYEQYF
V gene: TRBV7-9; D gene: TRBD2; clone size: once; J gene: TRBJ2-1; CDR3 DNA: TGTGCCAGCAGACCCGGGACTAGCGGGGGCTCCTACAATGAGCAGTTCTTC; CDR3 protein: CASRPGTSGGSYNEQFF
V gene: TRBV9; D gene: NA; clone size: many; J gene: TRBJ2-1; CDR3 DNA: TGTGCCAGCAGCGTAGAGGATTCCTCCTACAATGAGCAGTTCTTC; CDR3 protein: CASSVEDSSYNEQFF
V gene: TRBV12-2; D gene: NA; clone size: NA; J gene: TRBJ2-6; CDR3 DNA: TGTGCAAGTCGCTTAGCGTTACAGGGACGAGGGGCCAACGTCCTGACTTTC; CDR3 protein: CASRLALQGRGANVLTF
V gene: TRBV21-1; D gene: NA; clone size: NA; J gene: TRBJ1-5; CDR3 DNA: TGTGCCAGCAGCAAAGCGCTTTCCGGCCGGCAGGGGCCCCAGCATTTT; CDR3 protein: CASSKALSGRQGPQHF
V gene: TRBV4-3; D gene: NA; clone size: NA; J gene: TRBJ2-5; CDR3 DNA: TGCGCCAGCAGCCGACAATTAGGGGAGACCCAGTACTTC; CDR3 protein: CASSRQLGETQYF
V gene: TRBV7-6; D gene: NA; clone size: NA; J gene: TRBJ2-5; CDR3 DNA: TGTGCCAGCAGCCTAGGTGGGGGCCCCCAAGAGACCCAGTACTTC; CDR3 protein: CASSLGGGPQETQYF
V gene: TRBV6-5; D gene: TRBD2; clone size: NA; J gene: TRBJ2-5; CDR3 DNA: TGTGCCAGCAGTTACTCGATTGCGGGGGGGGAAGAGACCCAGTACTTC; CDR3 protein: CASSYSIAGGEETQYF
V gene: TRBV11-2; D gene: TRBD1; clone size: NA; J gene: TRBJ1-4; CDR3 DNA: TGTGCCAGCAGCAGGGACAGGGGGGGTGAAAAACTGTTTTTT; CDR3 protein: CASSRDRGGEKLFF
V gene: TRBV15; D gene: TRBD1; clone size: NA; J gene: TRBJ1-3; CDR3 DNA: TGTGCCACCAGCAGCGAGGACAGGGTTGGAAACACCATATATTTT; CDR3 protein: CATSSEDRVGNTIYF
V gene: TRBV9; D gene: NA; clone size: NA; J gene: TRBJ2-1; CDR3 DNA: TGTGCCAGCAGCGTAAAATTGGGTGAGCAGTTCTTC; CDR3 protein: CASSVKLGEQFF
V gene: TRBV6-5; D gene: TRBD2; clone size: NA; J gene: TRBJ2-7; CDR3 DNA: TGTGCCATCAAACCGGGACTAGCGAGTTCGGAGCAGTACTTC; CDR3 protein: CAIKPGLASSEQYF
V gene: TRBV11-3; D gene: NA; clone size: NA; J gene: TRBJ2-7; CDR3 DNA: TGTGCCAGCAGCTTAGATCCCCAACGGTTAATAGGGGAGCAGTACTTC; CDR3 protein: CASSLDPQRLIGEQYF
V gene: TRBV2; D gene: NA; clone size: many; J gene: TRBJ1-2; CDR3 DNA: TGTGCCAGCAGCATGGACGGGCTTTACGCCGGCTACACCTTC; CDR3 protein: CASSMDGLYAGYTF
V gene: TRBV29-1; D gene: NA; clone size: NA; J gene: TRBJ1-5; CDR3 DNA: TGCAGCGTTGGGGACGGGGAGAGCAATCAGCCCCAGCATTTT; CDR3 protein: CSVGDGESNQPQHF
V gene: TRBV4-2; D gene: TRBD2; clone size: once; J gene: TRBJ2-3; CDR3 DNA: TGTGCCAGCAGCCAAGAAGTAGCGGGGGGATGGGATACGCAGTATTTT; CDR3 protein: CASSQEVAGGWDTQYF
V gene: TRBV6-5; D gene: TRBD1; clone size: NA; J gene: TRBJ2-1; CDR3 DNA: TGTGCCAGTATTCCGGGACAGGGGGCCTATGAGCAGTTCTTC; CDR3 protein: CASIPGQGAYEQFF
V gene: TRBV7-2; D gene: NA; clone size: NA; J gene: TRBJ1-2; CDR3 DNA: TGTGCCAGCAGCTTAGCACAGAACTATGGCTACACCTTC; CDR3 protein: CASSLAQNYGYTF